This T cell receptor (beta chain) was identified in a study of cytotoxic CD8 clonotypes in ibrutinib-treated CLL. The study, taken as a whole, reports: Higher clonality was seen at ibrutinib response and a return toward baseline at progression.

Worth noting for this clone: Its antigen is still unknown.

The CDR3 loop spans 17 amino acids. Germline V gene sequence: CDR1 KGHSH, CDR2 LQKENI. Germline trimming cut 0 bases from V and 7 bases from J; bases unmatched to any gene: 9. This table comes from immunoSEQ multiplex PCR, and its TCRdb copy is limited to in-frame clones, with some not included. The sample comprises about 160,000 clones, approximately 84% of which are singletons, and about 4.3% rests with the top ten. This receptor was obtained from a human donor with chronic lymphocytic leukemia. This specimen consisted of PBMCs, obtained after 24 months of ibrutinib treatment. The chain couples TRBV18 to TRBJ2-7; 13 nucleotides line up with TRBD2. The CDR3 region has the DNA TGTGCCAGCTCACCACCGGGACTAGCGGGACCGGTGAGAGAGCAGTACTTC. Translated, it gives CASSPPGLAGPVREQYF. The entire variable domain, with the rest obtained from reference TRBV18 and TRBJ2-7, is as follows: NAGVMQNPRHLVRRRGQEARLRCSPMKGHSHVYWYRQLPEEGLKFMVYLQKENIIDESGMPKERFSAEFPKEGPSILRIQQVVRGDSAAYFCASSPPGLAGPVREQYFGPGTRLTVT.